This note documents a single TCR beta chain sequence. Using immunoSEQ multiplex PCR, the repertoire was profiled, and TCRdb retains in-frame clones only, with some absent. The sample has around 1,900,000 clones, 80% to 95% seen once. Positively selected for CCR7, the CD45RO-negative cells used as naive CD8 cells excluded terminally differentiated effector memory CD45RA+ cells. The data were taken from a study of shared clonotypes between healthy human individuals. The CDR3 extends over 15 amino acids. Germline V gene data show CDR1 as KGHSH and CDR2 as LQKENI. V was trimmed by 1 base and J by 8 bases, leaving 17 bases between them.

The sequencing input was naive CD8+ T cells from PBMCs. This sequence joins TRBV18 and TRBJ1-1; D uncertain. The TCR originated in a man in his late teens or twenties in good health. Some clones in this sample may be carry-over from other donors' samples. The CDR3, as DNA: TGTGCCAGCTCACCACTTCACGGGAACAGAGGGGAAGCTTTCTTT. Amino acid sequence: CASSPLHGNRGEAFF.